This TCR beta chain emerged from a study of vaccination and CD4 T cells after COVID-19. Germline V gene lookup returns CDR1 MNHEY and CDR2 SVGEGT. This CDR3 spans 15 amino acids. V lost 7 bases to trimming and J lost 5 bases; unmatched junction nucleotides: 7. Treatment of the sample: 10-day PBMC culture with coronavirus spike peptide pools or control peptides (ViraFEST assay). About this clonotype itself: Its specificity is unknown.

Once obtained from cultured CD4+ T cells, the DNA was sequenced using the Oncomine TCR Beta short-read assay. TCRdb redid the calling of the PCR reads with MiXCR, one entry per CDR3 protein. Of about 24,000 distinct CDR3 sequences in the sample, approximately 56% were seen once. The sequence was obtained from a human donor who had recovered from COVID-19. This chain connects TRBV6-2 or TRBV6-3 to TRBJ2-2; 10 nucleotides agree with TRBD2. Material for sequencing was CD4+ T cells from blood, cultured in vitro. The CDR3 reads CASKPSGRGTGELFF. The CDR3 bases are TGTGCCAGCAAACCTAGCGGGAGAGGGACCGGGGAGCTGTTTTTT.